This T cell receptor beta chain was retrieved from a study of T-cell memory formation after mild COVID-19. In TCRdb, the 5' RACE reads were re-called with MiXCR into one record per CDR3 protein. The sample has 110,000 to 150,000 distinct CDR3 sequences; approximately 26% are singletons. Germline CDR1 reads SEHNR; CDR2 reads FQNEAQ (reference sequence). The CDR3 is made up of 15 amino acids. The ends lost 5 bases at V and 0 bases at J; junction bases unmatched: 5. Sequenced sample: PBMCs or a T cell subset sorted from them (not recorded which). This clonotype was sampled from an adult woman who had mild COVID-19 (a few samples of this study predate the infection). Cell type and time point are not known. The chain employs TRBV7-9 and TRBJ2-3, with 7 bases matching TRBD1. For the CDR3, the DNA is TGTGCCAGCAGCCCCCGGGACAGAAGCACAGATACGCAGTATTTT. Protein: CASSPRDRSTDTQYF.